Here is one T cell receptor beta chain with its context. This specimen comes from a study of blood T cell repertoires in COVID-19. Study information: The cDNA or gDNA used as material had been derived from T cells, B-cell-depleted T cells, or PBMCs.

This CDR3 comprises 18 residues. After removal of 0 bases from V and 0 bases from J, the junction contained 3 bases not matched to a gene. CDR1 is SGDLS, CDR2 YYNGEE, per germline. Libraries were prepared by immunoSEQ multiplex PCR; TCRdb keeps only in-frame clonotypes and omits some of them. The sample consists of 91,000 or so clones, about four fifths of them appearing once. The sample comprised peripheral blood. The chain combines TRBV9 with TRBJ2-6, with 10 bases identical to TRBD1. The TCR comes from a man in his fifties or sixties with active or convalescent COVID-19. The CDR3 nucleotides read TGTGCCAGCAGCGTAGGGACAGGGGGATTCTCTGGGGCCAACGTCCTGACTTTC. Translating gives CASSVGTGGFSGANVLTF.